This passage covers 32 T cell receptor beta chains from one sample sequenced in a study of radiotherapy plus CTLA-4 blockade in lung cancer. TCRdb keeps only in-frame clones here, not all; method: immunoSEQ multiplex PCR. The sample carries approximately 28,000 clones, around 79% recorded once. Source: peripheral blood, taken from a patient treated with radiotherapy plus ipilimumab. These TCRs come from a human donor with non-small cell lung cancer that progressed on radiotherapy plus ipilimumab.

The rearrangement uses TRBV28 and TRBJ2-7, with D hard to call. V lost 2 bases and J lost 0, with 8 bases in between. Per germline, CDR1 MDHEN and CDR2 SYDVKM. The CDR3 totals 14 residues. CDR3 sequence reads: CASSLTESSYEQYF. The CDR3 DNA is TGTGCCAGCAGTTTAACGGAAAGCTCCTACGAGCAGTACTTC.

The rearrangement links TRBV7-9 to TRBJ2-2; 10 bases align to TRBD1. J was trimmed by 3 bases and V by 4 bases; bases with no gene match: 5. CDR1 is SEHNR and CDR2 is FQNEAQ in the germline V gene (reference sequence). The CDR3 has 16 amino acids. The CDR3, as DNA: TGTGCCAGCAGCTCCGGGACAGGGGAGGACACCGGGGAGCTGTTTTTT. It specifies CASSSGTGEDTGELFF. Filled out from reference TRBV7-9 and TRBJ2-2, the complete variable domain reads DTGVSQNPRHKITKRGQNVTFRCDPISEHNRLYWYRQTLGQGPEFLTYFQNEAQLEKSRLLSDRFSAERPKGSFSTLEIQRTEQGDSAMYLCASSSGTGEDTGELFFGEGSRLTVL.

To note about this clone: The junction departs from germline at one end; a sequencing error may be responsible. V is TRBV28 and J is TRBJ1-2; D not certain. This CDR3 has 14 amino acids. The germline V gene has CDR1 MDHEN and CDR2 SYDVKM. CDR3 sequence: CVSTPPGRVYGYTF. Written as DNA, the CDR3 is TGTGTCAGCACCCCGCCGGGGAGAGTCTATGGCTACACCTTC.

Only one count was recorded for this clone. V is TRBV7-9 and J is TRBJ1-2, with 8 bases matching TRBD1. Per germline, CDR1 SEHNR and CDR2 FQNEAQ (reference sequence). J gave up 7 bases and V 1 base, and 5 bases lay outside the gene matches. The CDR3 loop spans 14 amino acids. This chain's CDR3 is CASSLETGEGGYTF. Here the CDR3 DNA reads TGTGCCAGCAGCTTAGAGACAGGGGAGGGTGGCTACACCTTC.

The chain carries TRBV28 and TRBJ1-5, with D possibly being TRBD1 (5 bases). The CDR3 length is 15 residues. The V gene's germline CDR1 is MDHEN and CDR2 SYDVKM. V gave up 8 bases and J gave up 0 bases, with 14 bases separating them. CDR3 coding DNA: TGTGCCAGCCTTCCCCAGGGATATAGCAATCAGCCCCAGCATTTT. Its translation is CASLPQGYSNQPQHF.

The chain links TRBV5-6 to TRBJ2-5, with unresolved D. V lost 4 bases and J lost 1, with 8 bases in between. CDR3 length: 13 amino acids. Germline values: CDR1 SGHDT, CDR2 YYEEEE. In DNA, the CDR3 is TGTGCCAGCAGCGCAACTCTCCAAGAGACCCAGTACTTC. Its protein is CASSATLQETQYF.

The CDR3, as DNA: TGTGCCAGCAGTGAATGGCGTGGCGGGATCAATTACAATGAGCAGTTCTTC. Translation: CASSEWRGGINYNEQFF. The chain combines TRBV6-1 with TRBJ2-1; a possible D gene is TRBD2 (6 bases). Looked up from germline, CDR1 is MNHNS and CDR2 is SASEGT. The CDR3 has 17 residues. The V end was cut by 2 bases, the J end by 4 bases, with 18 bases between.

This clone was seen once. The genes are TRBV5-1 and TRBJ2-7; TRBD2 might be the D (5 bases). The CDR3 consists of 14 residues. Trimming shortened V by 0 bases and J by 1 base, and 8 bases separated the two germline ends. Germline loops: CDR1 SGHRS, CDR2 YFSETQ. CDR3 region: CASSLASGSYEQYF. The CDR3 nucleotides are TGCGCCAGCAGCTTGGCCTCGGGGTCCTACGAGCAGTACTTC.

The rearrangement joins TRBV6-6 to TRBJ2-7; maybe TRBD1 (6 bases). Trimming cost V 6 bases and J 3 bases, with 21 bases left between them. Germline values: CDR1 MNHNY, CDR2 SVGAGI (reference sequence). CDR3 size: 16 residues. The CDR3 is CASRYHKTGWDYEQYF. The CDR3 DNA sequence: TGTGCCAGCAGGTACCACAAAACAGGGTGGGACTACGAGCAGTACTTC.

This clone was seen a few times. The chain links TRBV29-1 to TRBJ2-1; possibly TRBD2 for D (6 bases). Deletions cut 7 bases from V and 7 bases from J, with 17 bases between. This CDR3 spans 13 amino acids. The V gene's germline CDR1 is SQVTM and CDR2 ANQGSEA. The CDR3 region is CSGKTGTLNEQFF. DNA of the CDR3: TGCAGCGGGAAAACCGGGACTCTTAATGAGCAGTTCTTC.

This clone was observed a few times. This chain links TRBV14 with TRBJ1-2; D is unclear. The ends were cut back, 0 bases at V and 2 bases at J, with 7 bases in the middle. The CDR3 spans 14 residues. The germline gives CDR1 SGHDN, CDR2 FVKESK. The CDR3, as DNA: TGTGCCAGCAGCCAAGACCAGGCCAACTATGGCTACACCTTC. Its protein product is CASSQDQANYGYTF.

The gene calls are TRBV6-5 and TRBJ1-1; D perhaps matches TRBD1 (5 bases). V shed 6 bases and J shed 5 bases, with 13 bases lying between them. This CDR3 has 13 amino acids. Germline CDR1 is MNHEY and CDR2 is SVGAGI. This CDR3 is CASSLGGWTEAFF. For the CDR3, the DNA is TGTGCCAGCAGCCTCGGGGGTTGGACTGAAGCTTTCTTT.

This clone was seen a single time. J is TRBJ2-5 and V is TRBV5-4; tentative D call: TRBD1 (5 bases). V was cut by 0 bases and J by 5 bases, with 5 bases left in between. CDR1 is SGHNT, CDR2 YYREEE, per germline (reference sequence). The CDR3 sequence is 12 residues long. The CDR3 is CASSLAGETQYF. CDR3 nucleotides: TGTGCCAGCAGCTTGGCAGGGGAGACCCAGTACTTC.

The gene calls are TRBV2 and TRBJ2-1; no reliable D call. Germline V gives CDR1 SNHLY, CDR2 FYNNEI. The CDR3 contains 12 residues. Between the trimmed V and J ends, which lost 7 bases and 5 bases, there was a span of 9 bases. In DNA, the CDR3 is TGTGCCAGCAAGGGCCTAAACAATGAGCAGTTCTTC. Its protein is CASKGLNNEQFF.

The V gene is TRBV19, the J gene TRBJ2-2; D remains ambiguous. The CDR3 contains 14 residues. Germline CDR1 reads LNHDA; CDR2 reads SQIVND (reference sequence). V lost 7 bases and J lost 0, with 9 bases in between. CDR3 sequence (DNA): TGTGCCAGTAAGGTCGGAACGAACACCGGGGAGCTGTTTTTT. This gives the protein CASKVGTNTGELFF.

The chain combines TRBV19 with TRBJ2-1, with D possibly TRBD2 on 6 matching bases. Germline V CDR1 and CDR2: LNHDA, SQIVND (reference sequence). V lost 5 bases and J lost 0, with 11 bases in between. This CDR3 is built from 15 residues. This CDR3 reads CASSLWDSSYNEQFF. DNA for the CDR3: TGTGCCAGTAGTTTATGGGACTCCTCCTACAATGAGCAGTTCTTC.

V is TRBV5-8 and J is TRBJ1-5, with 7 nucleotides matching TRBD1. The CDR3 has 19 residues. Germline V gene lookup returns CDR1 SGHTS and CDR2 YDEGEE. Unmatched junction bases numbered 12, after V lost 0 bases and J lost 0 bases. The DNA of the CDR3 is TGTGCCAGCAGCTTGGTATTTGGGGACAGCTTCTATAGCAATCAGCCCCAGCATTTT. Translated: CASSLVFGDSFYSNQPQHF. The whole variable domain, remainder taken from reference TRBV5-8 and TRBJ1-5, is EAGVTQSPTHLIKTRGQQATLRCSPISGHTSVYWYQQALGLGLQFLLWYDEGEERNRGNFPPRFSGRQFPNYSSELNVNALELEDSALYLCASSLVFGDSFYSNQPQHFGDGTRLSIL.

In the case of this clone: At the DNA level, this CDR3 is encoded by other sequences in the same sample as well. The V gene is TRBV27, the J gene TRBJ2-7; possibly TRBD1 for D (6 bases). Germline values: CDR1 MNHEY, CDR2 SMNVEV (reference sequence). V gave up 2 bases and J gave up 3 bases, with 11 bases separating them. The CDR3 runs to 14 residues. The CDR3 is CASSLSLGGYEQYF. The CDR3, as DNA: TGTGCCAGCAGTTTAAGCCTAGGGGGCTACGAGCAGTACTTC.

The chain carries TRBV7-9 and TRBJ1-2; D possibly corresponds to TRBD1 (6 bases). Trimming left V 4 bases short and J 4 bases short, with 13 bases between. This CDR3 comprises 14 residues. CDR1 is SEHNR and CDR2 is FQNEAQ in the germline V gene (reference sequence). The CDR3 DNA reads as TGTGCCAGCAGCTCAAGACAGGAGTTCTATGGCTACACCTTC. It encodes CASSSRQEFYGYTF.

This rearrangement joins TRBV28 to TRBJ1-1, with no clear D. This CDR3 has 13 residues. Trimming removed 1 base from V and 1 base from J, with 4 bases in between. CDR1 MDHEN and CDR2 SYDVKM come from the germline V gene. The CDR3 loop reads CASSLSGNTEAFF. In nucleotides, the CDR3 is TGTGCCAGCAGTTTATCGGGGAACACTGAAGCTTTCTTT.

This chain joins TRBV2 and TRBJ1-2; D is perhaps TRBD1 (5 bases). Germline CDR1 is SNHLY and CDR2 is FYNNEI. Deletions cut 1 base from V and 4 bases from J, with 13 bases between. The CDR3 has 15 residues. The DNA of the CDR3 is TGTGCCAGCAGTGAAGACGTAACAGGTCCCTATGGCTACACCTTC. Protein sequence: CASSEDVTGPYGYTF.

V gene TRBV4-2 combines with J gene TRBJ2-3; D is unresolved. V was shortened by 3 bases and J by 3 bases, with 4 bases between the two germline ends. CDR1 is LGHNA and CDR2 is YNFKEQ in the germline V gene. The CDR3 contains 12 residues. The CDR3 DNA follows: TGTGCCAGCAGCCATGATACAGATACGCAGTATTTT. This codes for CASSHDTDTQYF.

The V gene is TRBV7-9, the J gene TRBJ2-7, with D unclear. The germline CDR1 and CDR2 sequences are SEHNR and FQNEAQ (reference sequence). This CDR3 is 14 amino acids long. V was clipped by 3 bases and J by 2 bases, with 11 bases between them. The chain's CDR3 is CASSFDGRTYEQYF. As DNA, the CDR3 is TGTGCCAGCAGCTTTGACGGACGAACCTACGAGCAGTACTTC.

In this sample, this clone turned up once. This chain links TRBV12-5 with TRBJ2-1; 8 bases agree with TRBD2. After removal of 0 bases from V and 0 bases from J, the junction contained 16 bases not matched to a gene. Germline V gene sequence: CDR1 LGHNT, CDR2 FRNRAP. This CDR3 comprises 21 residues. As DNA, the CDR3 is TGTGCTAGTGGTTTGGTCAGGGACGGGACTAGGACACTCAGCTCCTACAATGAGCAGTTCTTC. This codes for CASGLVRDGTRTLSSYNEQFF.

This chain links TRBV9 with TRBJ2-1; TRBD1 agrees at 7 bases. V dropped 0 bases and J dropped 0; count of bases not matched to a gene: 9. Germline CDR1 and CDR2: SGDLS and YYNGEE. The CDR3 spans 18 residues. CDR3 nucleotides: TGTGCCAGCAGCGTAGAGCCTTCAGGGGGAAGCTCCTACAATGAGCAGTTCTTC. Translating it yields CASSVEPSGGSSYNEQFF.

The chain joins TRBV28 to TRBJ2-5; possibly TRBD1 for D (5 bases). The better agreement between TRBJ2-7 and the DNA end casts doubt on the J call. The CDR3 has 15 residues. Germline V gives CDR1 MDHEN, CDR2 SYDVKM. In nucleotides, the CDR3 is TGTGCCAGCAGTTTAGCTGGGGAAGGGGCCTCCGAGCAGTACTTC. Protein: CASSLAGEGASEQYF.

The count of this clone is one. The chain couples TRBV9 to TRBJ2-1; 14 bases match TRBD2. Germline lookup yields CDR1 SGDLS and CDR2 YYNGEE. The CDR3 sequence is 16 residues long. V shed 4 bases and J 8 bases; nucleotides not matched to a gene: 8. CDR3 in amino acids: CASSSGTSGSAYEQFF. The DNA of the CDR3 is TGTGCCAGCAGCTCTGGGACTAGCGGGAGTGCGTATGAGCAGTTCTTC. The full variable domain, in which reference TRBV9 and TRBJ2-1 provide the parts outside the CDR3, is DSGVTQTPKHLITATGQRVTLRCSPRSGDLSVYWYQQSLDQGLQFLIQYYNGEERAKGNILERFSAQQFPDLHSELNLSSLELGDSALYFCASSSGTSGSAYEQFFGPGTRLTVL.

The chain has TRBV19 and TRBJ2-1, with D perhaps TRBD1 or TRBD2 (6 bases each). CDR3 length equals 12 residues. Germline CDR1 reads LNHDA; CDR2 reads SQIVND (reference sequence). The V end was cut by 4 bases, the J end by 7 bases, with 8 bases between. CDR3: CASSKGGNEQFF. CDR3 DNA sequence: TGTGCCAGTAGTAAGGGGGGAAATGAGCAGTTCTTC.

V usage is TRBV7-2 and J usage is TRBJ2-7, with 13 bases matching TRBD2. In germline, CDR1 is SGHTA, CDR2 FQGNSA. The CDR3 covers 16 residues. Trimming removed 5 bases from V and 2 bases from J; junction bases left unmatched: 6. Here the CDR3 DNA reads TGTGCCAGCAGCATGAGGACTAGCGGGAGTACCTACGAGCAGTACTTC. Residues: CASSMRTSGSTYEQYF.

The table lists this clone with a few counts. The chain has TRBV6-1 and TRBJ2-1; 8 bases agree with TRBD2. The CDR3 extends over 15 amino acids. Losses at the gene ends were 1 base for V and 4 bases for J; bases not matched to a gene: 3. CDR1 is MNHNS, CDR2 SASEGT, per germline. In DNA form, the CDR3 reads TGTGCCAGCAGTGAAGGCGGGGGGCCTTACAATGAGCAGTTCTTC. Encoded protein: CASSEGGGPYNEQFF.

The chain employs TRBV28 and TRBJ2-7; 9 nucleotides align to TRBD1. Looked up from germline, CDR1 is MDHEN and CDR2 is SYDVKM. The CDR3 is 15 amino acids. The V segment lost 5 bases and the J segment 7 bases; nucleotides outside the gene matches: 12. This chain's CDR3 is CASSLPGQGRREQYF. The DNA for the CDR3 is TGTGCCAGCAGTCTACCGGGACAGGGCCGGAGAGAGCAGTACTTC.

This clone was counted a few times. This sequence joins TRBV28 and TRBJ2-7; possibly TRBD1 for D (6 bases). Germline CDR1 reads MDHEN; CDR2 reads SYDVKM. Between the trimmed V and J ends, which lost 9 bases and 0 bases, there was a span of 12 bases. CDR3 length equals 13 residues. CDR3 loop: CASLTGSSYEQYF. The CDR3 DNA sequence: TGTGCCAGTTTGACAGGTAGCTCCTACGAGCAGTACTTC.